The present T cell receptor (beta chain) was sequenced within a study of blood T cell repertoires in COVID-19. Profiled with immunoSEQ multiplex PCR; TCRdb holds only in-frame clones, not every one. The data hold around 140,000 clones, with 60% to 85% observed a single time. The sequence was obtained from a man in his fifties with acute or convalescent COVID-19. The sample consisted of peripheral blood.

This chain's CDR3 is CASSQSGTGRENSPLHF. The CDR3 region has the DNA TGTGCCAGCAGCCAATCCGGGACAGGGCGCGAAAATTCACCCCTCCACTTT. This chain links TRBV3-1 (or the pseudogene TRBV3-2) with TRBJ1-6, with TRBD1 matching over 9 bases. Germline loops: CDR1 LGHDT, CDR2 YNNKEL (reference sequence). V dropped 2 bases and J dropped 7; count of bases not matched to a gene: 9. The CDR3 has 17 residues.